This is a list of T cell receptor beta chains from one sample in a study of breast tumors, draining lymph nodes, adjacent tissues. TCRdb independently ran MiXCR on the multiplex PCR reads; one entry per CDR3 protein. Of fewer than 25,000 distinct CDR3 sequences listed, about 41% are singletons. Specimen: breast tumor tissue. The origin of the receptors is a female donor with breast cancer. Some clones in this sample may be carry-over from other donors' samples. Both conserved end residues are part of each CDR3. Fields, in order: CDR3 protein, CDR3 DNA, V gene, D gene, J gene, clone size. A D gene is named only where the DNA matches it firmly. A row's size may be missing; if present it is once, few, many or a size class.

CDR3 protein: CSARGDYEQSF
CDR3 DNA: TGCAGTGCTAGGGGGGACTACGAGCAGTCCTTC
V gene: TRBV20-1
D gene: TRBD2
J gene: TRBJ2-7
clone size: -

CDR3 protein: CSANPLGASEVGDTQYF
CDR3 DNA: TGCAGTGCTAACCCTCTGGGGGCTAGCGAGGTAGGAGATACGCAGTATTTT
V gene: TRBV20-1
D gene: -
J gene: TRBJ2-3
clone size: -

CDR3 protein: CASSVVIGELFF
CDR3 DNA: TGTGCCAGCAGCGTAGTTATCGGGGAGCTGTTTTTT
V gene: TRBV9
D gene: -
J gene: TRBJ2-2
clone size: many

CDR3 protein: CASSKDGGISDTQHF
CDR3 DNA: TGTGCCAGCAGCAAAGATGGAGGGATTTCGGATACGCAGCATTTT
V gene: TRBV7-3
D gene: -
J gene: TRBJ1-5
clone size: many

CDR3 protein: CASSSRGGTDTQYF
CDR3 DNA: TGTGCCAGCAGCTCCCGAGGGGGCACCGATACGCAGTATTTT
V gene: TRBV7-3
D gene: TRBD1
J gene: TRBJ2-3
clone size: medium-sized

CDR3 protein: CASSYSYNEQFF
CDR3 DNA: TGTGCCAGCAGCTACTCCTACAATGAGCAGTTCTTC
V gene: TRBV7-2
D gene: -
J gene: TRBJ2-1
clone size: many

CDR3 protein: CSARRTGGAYGYTF
CDR3 DNA: TGCAGTGCCCGGCGTACAGGGGGGGCCTATGGCTACACCTTC
V gene: TRBV20-1
D gene: TRBD1
J gene: TRBJ1-2
clone size: many

CDR3 protein: CASSAPSTDTQYF
CDR3 DNA: TGTGCCAGCAGCGCCCCCTCCACAGATACGCAGTATTTT
V gene: TRBV7-3
D gene: -
J gene: TRBJ2-3
clone size: -

CDR3 protein: CASSQAATHRLFF
CDR3 DNA: TGTGCCAGCAGCCAAGCCGCGACGCACCGCCTGTTTTTT
V gene: TRBV3-1
D gene: -
J gene: TRBJ1-4
clone size: few

CDR3 protein: CSAVSTSGVGNEQYF
CDR3 DNA: TGCAGTGCTGTATCGACTAGCGGGGTAGGAAACGAGCAGTACTTC
V gene: TRBV20-1
D gene: TRBD2
J gene: TRBJ2-7
clone size: many

CDR3 protein: CSAKTDSPFSYEQYF
CDR3 DNA: TGCAGTGCTAAAACTGACAGTCCGTTTAGCTACGAGCAGTACTTC
V gene: TRBV20-1
D gene: -
J gene: TRBJ2-7
clone size: many

CDR3 protein: CASSKTGEVTIYF
CDR3 DNA: TGTGCCAGCAGCAAGACAGGGGAGGTCACCATATATTTT
V gene: TRBV7-9
D gene: TRBD1
J gene: TRBJ1-3
clone size: -

CDR3 protein: CAWSKERGSYNEQFF
CDR3 DNA: TGTGCCTGGAGTAAAGAGCGGGGGTCCTACAATGAGCAGTTCTTC
V gene: TRBV30
D gene: TRBD2
J gene: TRBJ2-1
clone size: many

CDR3 protein: CASSLGSSNQPQHF
CDR3 DNA: TGTGCCAGCAGCTTGGGGTCCAGCAATCAGCCCCAGCATTTT
V gene: TRBV5-6
D gene: -
J gene: TRBJ1-5
clone size: -

CDR3 protein: CSAIRTSPRSNEQFF
CDR3 DNA: TGCAGTGCAATAAGGACTAGCCCCAGGTCCAATGAGCAGTTCTTC
V gene: TRBV20-1
D gene: TRBD2
J gene: TRBJ2-1
clone size: many

CDR3 protein: CASKEGEANEKLFF
CDR3 DNA: TGTGCCAGCAAAGAGGGGGAGGCTAATGAAAAACTGTTTTTT
V gene: TRBV2
D gene: -
J gene: TRBJ1-4
clone size: -

CDR3 protein: CASSKNLWGPQYF
CDR3 DNA: TGTGCCAGCAGTAAAAACTTATGGGGACCCCAGTACTTC
V gene: TRBV6-5
D gene: -
J gene: TRBJ2-5
clone size: many

CDR3 protein: CASSPHTGRGYTF
CDR3 DNA: TGTGCCAGCAGCCCTCACACGGGACGAGGCTACACCTTC
V gene: TRBV3-1
D gene: -
J gene: TRBJ1-2
clone size: few

CDR3 protein: CAISEGYEQYF
CDR3 DNA: TGTGCCATCAGTGAGGGTTACGAGCAGTACTTC
V gene: TRBV10-3
D gene: -
J gene: TRBJ2-7
clone size: -

CDR3 protein: CASSGGQLANEKLVF
CDR3 DNA: TGTGCCAGCAGCGGAGGACAGTTGGCTAATGAAAAACTGGTTTTT
V gene: TRBV7-9
D gene: -
J gene: TRBJ1-4
clone size: -

CDR3 protein: CATEGSWTGELFF
CDR3 DNA: TGTGCCACGGAGGGGAGTTGGACCGGGGAGCTGTTTTTT
V gene: TRBV7-2
D gene: -
J gene: TRBJ2-2
clone size: many

CDR3 protein: CASSFAGVGETQYF
CDR3 DNA: TGTGCCAGCAGCTTCGCGGGGGTGGGAGAGACCCAGTACTTC
V gene: TRBV7-2
D gene: TRBD2
J gene: TRBJ2-5
clone size: -

CDR3 protein: CAWGSQGAFGYTF
CDR3 DNA: TGTGCCTGGGGTTCACAGGGGGCCTTTGGCTACACCTTC
V gene: TRBV30
D gene: TRBD1
J gene: TRBJ1-2
clone size: many

CDR3 protein: CARSQREGIEQFF
CDR3 DNA: TGTGCCAGAAGCCAGCGGGAGGGGATTGAGCAGTTCTTC
V gene: TRBV2
D gene: TRBD2
J gene: TRBJ2-1
clone size: -

CDR3 protein: CASSLESLVTRGETQYF
CDR3 DNA: TGTGCCAGCAGCTTAGAGTCGTTGGTTACCCGGGGAGAGACCCAGTACTTC
V gene: TRBV7-9
D gene: -
J gene: TRBJ2-5
clone size: many

CDR3 protein: CASSPGPPGGKLFF
CDR3 DNA: TGTGCCAGCAGCCCGGGACCGCCTGGAGGAAAACTGTTTTTT
V gene: TRBV7-6
D gene: -
J gene: TRBJ1-4
clone size: -

CDR3 protein: CSALARDRGLVTGELFF
CDR3 DNA: TGCAGTGCCCTAGCCCGGGACAGGGGGCTTGTCACCGGGGAGCTGTTTTTT
V gene: TRBV20-1
D gene: TRBD1
J gene: TRBJ2-2
clone size: -

CDR3 protein: CASSRDTDRHEQYF
CDR3 DNA: TGCGCCAGCAGCCGAGACACGGACAGGCACGAGCAGTACTTC
V gene: TRBV4-3
D gene: TRBD1
J gene: TRBJ2-7
clone size: -

CDR3 protein: CASTREGAATDTQYF
CDR3 DNA: TGTGCCAGCACCAGGGAGGGGGCGGCAACAGATACGCAGTATTTT
V gene: TRBV7-2
D gene: -
J gene: TRBJ2-3
clone size: -

CDR3 protein: CASHRDGPSSYNSPLHF
CDR3 DNA: TGTGCCTCGCACAGGGACGGACCTAGCTCCTATAATTCACCCCTCCACTTT
V gene: TRBV30
D gene: -
J gene: TRBJ1-6
clone size: once

CDR3 protein: CASSQADTSSYNEQFF
CDR3 DNA: TGTGCCAGCAGCCAAGCGGATACGAGCTCCTACAATGAGCAGTTCTTC
V gene: TRBV4-2
D gene: -
J gene: TRBJ2-1
clone size: -

CDR3 protein: CATSAALSDQPQHF
CDR3 DNA: TGTGCCACCAGTGCAGCCCTATCGGATCAGCCCCAGCATTTT
V gene: TRBV15
D gene: -
J gene: TRBJ1-5
clone size: -

CDR3 protein: CASSYSMLGQETQYF
CDR3 DNA: TGTGCCAGCAGTTACTCCATGTTGGGACAAGAGACCCAGTACTTC
V gene: TRBV6-5
D gene: -
J gene: TRBJ2-5
clone size: -

CDR3 protein: CASSAGSGTGGPGANVLTF
CDR3 DNA: TGCGCCAGCAGCGCCGGGTCCGGGACAGGGGGCCCTGGGGCCAACGTCCTGACTTTC
V gene: TRBV5-1
D gene: TRBD1
J gene: TRBJ2-6
clone size: -

CDR3 protein: CASSIDAIPGRNYGYTF
CDR3 DNA: TGTGCCAGTAGTATAGATGCCATTCCGGGGAGAAACTATGGCTACACCTTC
V gene: TRBV19
D gene: -
J gene: TRBJ1-2
clone size: many

CDR3 protein: CATSRDRGSVGDTQYF
CDR3 DNA: TGTGCCACCAGCAGAGATCGGGGCTCCGTGGGAGATACGCAGTATTTT
V gene: TRBV15
D gene: -
J gene: TRBJ2-3
clone size: -

CDR3 protein: CASSQGLIAGGTYNEQFF
CDR3 DNA: TGTGCCAGCAGCCAAGGACTGATAGCGGGGGGGACCTACAATGAGCAGTTCTTC
V gene: TRBV4-2
D gene: TRBD2
J gene: TRBJ2-1
clone size: few

CDR3 protein: CASSQGWRTSGGREIQETQYF
CDR3 DNA: TGTGCCAGCAGCCAAGGTTGGCGGACTAGCGGGGGCCGTGAGATCCAAGAGACCCAGTACTTC
V gene: TRBV3-1
D gene: TRBD2
J gene: TRBJ2-5
clone size: few

CDR3 protein: CASTIAGGPHEQYF
CDR3 DNA: TGTGCCAGCACAATAGCGGGAGGGCCTCACGAGCAGTACTTC
V gene: TRBV12-3/TRBV12-4
D gene: TRBD2
J gene: TRBJ2-7
clone size: many

CDR3 protein: CASTGTGFFRAFF
CDR3 DNA: TGTGCCAGTACTGGGACAGGGTTTTTTAGGGCTTTCTTT
V gene: TRBV19
D gene: TRBD1
J gene: TRBJ1-1
clone size: many

CDR3 protein: CASSQEDRDGGYTF
CDR3 DNA: TGCGCCAGCAGCCAAGAGGACAGGGATGGTGGCTACACCTTC
V gene: TRBV4-1
D gene: TRBD1
J gene: TRBJ1-2
clone size: -

CDR3 protein: CASSRDTLGYGYTF
CDR3 DNA: TGTGCCAGCAGCCGGGACACGCTCGGATATGGCTACACCTTC
V gene: TRBV2
D gene: -
J gene: TRBJ1-2
clone size: few

CDR3 protein: CAIRRQENQPQHF
CDR3 DNA: TGTGCCATCAGAAGACAGGAGAATCAGCCCCAGCATTTT
V gene: TRBV10-3
D gene: -
J gene: TRBJ1-5
clone size: many

CDR3 protein: CASIQGQVGDTQYF
CDR3 DNA: TGCGCCAGCATACAGGGACAGGTTGGGGATACGCAGTATTTT
V gene: TRBV5-1
D gene: TRBD1
J gene: TRBJ2-3
clone size: large

CDR3 protein: CASSLGPGDGNQPQHF
CDR3 DNA: TGTGCCAGCAGCTTAGGTCCCGGGGATGGCAATCAGCCCCAGCATTTT
V gene: TRBV7-9
D gene: -
J gene: TRBJ1-5
clone size: many

CDR3 protein: CASSISRRDNQPQHF
CDR3 DNA: TGTGCCAGTAGTATAAGCCGCAGGGACAATCAGCCCCAGCATTTT
V gene: TRBV19
D gene: -
J gene: TRBJ1-5
clone size: many

CDR3 protein: CSVKYSKHEQFF
CDR3 DNA: TGCAGCGTTAAATATTCTAAACATGAGCAGTTCTTC
V gene: TRBV29-1
D gene: -
J gene: TRBJ2-1
clone size: -

CDR3 protein: CASSITSGGQETQYF
CDR3 DNA: TGTGCCAGCAGCATAACTAGCGGGGGGCAAGAGACCCAGTACTTC
V gene: TRBV7-2
D gene: TRBD2
J gene: TRBJ2-5
clone size: medium-sized

CDR3 protein: CASSLGWAQETQYF
CDR3 DNA: TGTGCCAGCAGTTTAGGCTGGGCTCAAGAGACCCAGTACTTC
V gene: TRBV12-3/TRBV12-4
D gene: -
J gene: TRBJ2-5
clone size: many

CDR3 protein: CASGYPQGTGRETQYF
CDR3 DNA: TGTGCCAGCGGCTACCCACAGGGGACCGGCCGGGAGACCCAGTACTTC
V gene: TRBV7-9
D gene: TRBD1
J gene: TRBJ2-5
clone size: -

CDR3 protein: CASSEISTSSTDTQYF
CDR3 DNA: TGTGCCAGCAGTGAGATTTCTACGTCTAGCACAGATACGCAGTATTTT
V gene: TRBV6-1
D gene: -
J gene: TRBJ2-3
clone size: -

CDR3 protein: CASSHLTNEGRGYTF
CDR3 DNA: TGTGCCAGCAGCCACCTAACGAACGAGGGTCGTGGCTACACCTTC
V gene: TRBV4-2
D gene: -
J gene: TRBJ1-2
clone size: many

CDR3 protein: CASSQELAGAFSYNEQFF
CDR3 DNA: TGCGCCAGCAGCCAAGAACTAGCGGGAGCTTTCTCCTACAATGAGCAGTTCTTC
V gene: TRBV4-3
D gene: TRBD2
J gene: TRBJ2-1
clone size: many

CDR3 protein: CASSPLTGGAKNIQYF
CDR3 DNA: TGTGCCAGCAGCCCACTTACGGGAGGAGCCAAAAACATTCAGTACTTC
V gene: TRBV4-2
D gene: TRBD2
J gene: TRBJ2-4
clone size: many

CDR3 protein: CASSPGQGYTF
CDR3 DNA: TGTGCCAGCAGTCCGGGACAGGGCTACACCTTC
V gene: TRBV2
D gene: TRBD1
J gene: TRBJ1-2
clone size: many

CDR3 protein: CATSDVMNQPQHF
CDR3 DNA: TGTGCCACCAGTGATGTAATGAATCAGCCCCAGCATTTT
V gene: TRBV24-1
D gene: -
J gene: TRBJ1-5
clone size: many

CDR3 protein: CSVAASSYEQYF
CDR3 DNA: TGCAGCGTTGCCGCATCCTCCTACGAGCAGTACTTC
V gene: TRBV29-1
D gene: -
J gene: TRBJ2-7
clone size: many

CDR3 protein: CANSFLRGNIQYF
CDR3 DNA: TGTGCCAACAGTTTTCTGCGGGGAAACATTCAGTACTTC
V gene: TRBV12-3/TRBV12-4
D gene: -
J gene: TRBJ2-4
clone size: few

CDR3 protein: CASSPSPGQTSNTGELFF
CDR3 DNA: TGCGCCAGCAGCCCAAGCCCAGGACAGACCTCGAACACCGGGGAGCTGTTTTTT
V gene: TRBV5-1
D gene: -
J gene: TRBJ2-2
clone size: medium-sized

CDR3 protein: CASSAGRTYEQYF
CDR3 DNA: TGTGCCAGTAGTGCTGGACGGACCTACGAGCAGTACTTC
V gene: TRBV19
D gene: -
J gene: TRBJ2-7
clone size: -